A single sample is the source of the 32 T cell receptor beta chains below, sequenced in a study of T cell changes during pregnancy in multiple sclerosis. Clones were sequenced by immunoSEQ multiplex PCR, and TCRdb holds only the in-frame ones, with some missing. In the table there are 57,000 or so clones, more than 75% of which are singletons. The material sequenced was peripheral blood, taken in the second trimester of pregnancy. These receptor sequences come from a female donor with multiple sclerosis, enrolled in a pregnancy study.

The chain combines TRBV5-1 with TRBJ2-3; no reliable D call. Germline CDR1 SGHRS, CDR2 YFSETQ. V was trimmed by 1 base and J by 6 bases, leaving 6 bases between them. The CDR3 has 12 amino acids. The DNA for the CDR3 is TGCGCCAGCAGCTTGTCCGGGGATACGCAGTATTTT. This codes for CASSLSGDTQYF.

V gene TRBV5-1 combines with J gene TRBJ2-5; 10 nucleotides line up with TRBD1. V gave up 4 bases and J gave up 5 bases; unmatched junction bases: 8. The CDR3 extends over 15 amino acids. The germline V gene encodes CDR1 SGHRS and CDR2 YFSETQ. The CDR3 is CASSQGTGDFETQYF. The CDR3 DNA follows: TGCGCCAGCAGCCAAGGGACAGGGGATTTCGAGACCCAGTACTTC.

The chain joins TRBV6-1 to TRBJ2-7; D is ambiguous. This CDR3 has 13 residues. Between the trimmed V and J ends, which lost 3 bases and 4 bases, there was a span of 10 bases. CDR1 MNHNS and CDR2 SASEGT come from the germline V gene. The CDR3 DNA sequence: TGTGCCAGCAGTGAGCCAGGAATATACGAGCAGTACTTC. As protein: CASSEPGIYEQYF.

The rearrangement uses TRBV5-1 and TRBJ1-4, with D perhaps TRBD1 (5 bases). V dropped 0 bases and J dropped 8 bases, with 14 bases sitting between them. The CDR3 sequence is 15 residues long. CDR1 is SGHRS and CDR2 is YFSETQ in the germline V gene. CDR3 bases: TGCGCCAGCAGCTTGGGACAGCCTCCTAGGGAAAAACTGTTTTTT. It specifies CASSLGQPPREKLFF. The variable domain in full, with the rest retrieved from reference TRBV5-1 and TRBJ1-4, is KAGVTQTPRYLIKTRGQQVTLSCSPISGHRSVSWYQQTPGQGLQFLFEYFSETQRNKGNFPGRFSGRQFSNSRSEMNVSTLELGDSALYLCASSLGQPPREKLFFGSGTQLSVL.

This chain connects TRBV7-9 to TRBJ2-3, with TRBD1 matching over 10 bases. This CDR3 has 16 amino acids. Germline CDR1 SEHNR, CDR2 FQNEAQ (reference sequence). J lost 2 bases, V lost 5 bases, and 7 bases had no gene match. As DNA, the CDR3 is TGTGCCAGCAGCCGCCGGGACAGGGGCCTCACAGATACGCAGTATTTT. Its translation is CASSRRDRGLTDTQYF.

CDR3 sequence reads: CASSERNYGYTF. In DNA, the CDR3 is TGTGCCAGCAGTGAGAGAAACTATGGCTACACCTTC. The chain employs TRBV6-1 and TRBJ1-2; D gene ambiguous. Trimming shortened V by 3 bases and J by 2 bases, and 4 bases separated the two germline ends. The length of the CDR3 is 12 residues. The germline V gene encodes CDR1 MNHNS and CDR2 SASEGT.

V usage is TRBV5-5 and J usage is TRBJ2-7; D perhaps matches TRBD1 (5 bases). CDR3 length: 16 residues. Per the germline V gene, CDR1 is SGHKS and CDR2 is YYEKEE (reference sequence). V shed 0 bases and J shed 2 bases, with 15 bases lying between them. The CDR3 nucleotides are TGTGCCAGCAGCTTGGTGCAGGGCCCTTTGGCCTACGAGCAGTACTTC. It translates to CASSLVQGPLAYEQYF.

V gene TRBV30 combines with J gene TRBJ1-6, with TRBD1 as a possible D gene (6 bases). CDR1 GTSNPN and CDR2 SVGIG come from the germline V gene (reference sequence). Trimming shortened V by 0 bases and J by 7 bases, and 13 bases separated the two germline ends. The CDR3 has 15 residues. The CDR3 coding sequence is TGTGCCTGGAGTGTAGCAGGGGCCAGGAATTCACCCCTCCACTTT. Translation gives CAWSVAGARNSPLHF.

The rearrangement links TRBV6-5 to TRBJ1-1, with a possible D match to TRBD1 (5 bases). Germline CDR1 is MNHEY and CDR2 is SVGAGI. This CDR3 is 13 amino acids long. Trimming stripped 10 bases from V and 2 bases from J, with 14 bases between. The CDR3 protein is CATRTPLNTEAFF. DNA of the CDR3: TGTGCCACTCGGACACCACTCAACACTGAAGCTTTCTTT.

The chain uses TRBV10-3 and TRBJ2-1; 11 bases fit TRBD2. Germline CDR1 and CDR2: ENHRY and SYGVKD. V shed 0 bases and J 2 bases; nucleotides not matched to a gene: 12. This CDR3 is built from 20 residues. This CDR3 reads CAISESPSGGNTRAYNEQFF. CDR3 DNA: TGTGCCATCAGTGAGTCGCCTAGCGGGGGGAACACAAGAGCCTACAATGAGCAGTTCTTC.

The chain joins TRBV9 to TRBJ1-1, with 8 bases aligning to TRBD1. Germline V lookup: CDR1 SGDLS, CDR2 YYNGEE. Trimming cost V 4 bases and J 5 bases; bases outside gene matches: 7. The CDR3 sequence is 14 residues long. The CDR3 here is CASSPGGVGTEAFF. CDR3 nucleotide sequence: TGTGCCAGCAGCCCAGGGGGCGTGGGTACTGAAGCTTTCTTT.

The rearrangement uses TRBV4-3 and TRBJ1-2; unclear D gene. The ends were cut back, 0 bases at V and 7 bases at J, with 15 bases in the middle. The CDR3 runs to 15 residues. CDR1 is LGHNA and CDR2 is YSLEER in the germline V gene. The CDR3 DNA is TGCGCCAGCAGCCAAGATGTCGCGGGTTTCCGTGGCTACACCTTC. Its translation is CASSQDVAGFRGYTF.

The chain joins TRBV18 to TRBJ1-3; D possibly corresponds to TRBD1 (6 bases). CDR3 size: 16 residues. V dropped 2 bases and J dropped 0 bases, with 11 bases sitting between them. Looked up from germline, CDR1 is KGHSH and CDR2 is LQKENI. DNA of the CDR3: TGTGCCAGCTCACCAACAGGGTCCTCCTCTGGAAACACCATATATTTT. Residues: CASSPTGSSSGNTIYF. The full variable domain, its missing parts supplied by reference TRBV18 and TRBJ1-3, is NAGVMQNPRHLVRRRGQEARLRCSPMKGHSHVYWYRQLPEEGLKFMVYLQKENIIDESGMPKERFSAEFPKEGPSILRIQQVVRGDSAAYFCASSPTGSSSGNTIYFGEGSWLTVV.

This clone is a singleton in its sample. The V gene is TRBV19, the J gene TRBJ1-1; 10 bases map to TRBD1. The V gene's germline CDR1 is LNHDA and CDR2 SQIVND (reference sequence). With 8 bases clipped from V and 5 bases from J, the junction kept 8 bases outside the gene matches. The CDR3 is 14 residues long. CDR3 in amino acids: CASGTTGGRTEAFF. CDR3 bases: TGTGCCAGTGGGACGACAGGGGGCAGGACTGAAGCTTTCTTT.

J is TRBJ1-3 and V is TRBV5-4, with D possibly matching TRBD1 (5 bases). The germline CDR1 and CDR2 sequences are SGHNT and YYREEE (reference sequence). The CDR3 runs to 14 residues. The V end was cut by 2 bases, the J end by 5 bases, with 11 bases between. CDR3 nucleotides: TGTGCCAGCAGCTTTGGGCAGGGAAGAAACACCATATATTTT. Amino acids: CASSFGQGRNTIYF.

The gene calls are TRBV10-3 and TRBJ2-3, with unresolved D. The V end lost 0 bases, the J end lost 4 bases, and 14 bases lay between the germline ends. CDR1 and CDR2 from the germline V gene are ENHRY and SYGVKD. The CDR3 consists of 16 residues. CDR3 sequence: CAISESFQADADTQYF. DNA for the CDR3: TGTGCCATCAGTGAGTCGTTCCAGGCTGATGCAGATACGCAGTATTTT.

This clone has more than one count but fewer than ten. This chain uses TRBV5-6 with TRBJ1-5; TRBD1 aligns across 8 bases. V gave up 5 bases and J gave up 6 bases; unmatched junction bases: 4. The germline CDR1 and CDR2 sequences are SGHDT and YYEEEE. The CDR3 contains 13 residues. The CDR3 loop reads CASSRTGSQPQHF. The CDR3 DNA follows: TGTGCCAGCAGTCGGACAGGGAGTCAGCCCCAGCATTTT.

The rearrangement uses TRBV6-6 and TRBJ1-1, with no clear D. Germline V gene lookup returns CDR1 MNHNY and CDR2 SVGAGI (reference sequence). Trimming left V 4 bases short and J 10 bases short, with 16 bases between. This CDR3 has 13 residues. This chain's CDR3 is CASSSRTDYSAFF. For the CDR3, the DNA is TGTGCCAGCAGTTCCAGGACGGACTACTCAGCTTTCTTT.

The V and J genes are TRBV5-1 and TRBJ1-2; 11 bases align to TRBD1. After removal of 4 bases from V and 4 bases from J, the junction contained 9 bases not matched to a gene. Germline values: CDR1 SGHRS, CDR2 YFSETQ. This CDR3 comprises 16 residues. This chain's CDR3 is CASSRAGTGGFYGYTF. The CDR3, as DNA: TGCGCCAGCAGCAGAGCCGGGACAGGGGGGTTCTATGGCTACACCTTC.

The J gene is TRBJ1-2, the V gene TRBV18; D is unclear. The CDR3 loop spans 16 amino acids. V was clipped by 3 bases and J by 8 bases, with 22 bases between them. Germline CDR1 reads KGHSH; CDR2 reads LQKENI. In DNA, the CDR3 is TGTGCCAGCTCACCGTTCGAGGCGAATCTAGGAGTGGGCTACACCTTC. This codes for CASSPFEANLGVGYTF.

This clone has more than one count but fewer than ten. A read error may produce the germline difference seen at one junction end. This rearrangement joins TRBV7-7 to TRBJ1-5; D might be TRBD1 (6 bases). CDR1 is SSHAT, CDR2 FNYEAQ, per germline (reference sequence). CDR3 length: 17 amino acids. The CDR3 here is CASSPMAGEYSNQPQHF. Here the CDR3 DNA reads TGTGCTAGCAGCCCCATGGCAGGGGAATATAGCAATCAGCCCCAGCATTTT.

The chain is built from TRBV7-6 and TRBJ2-5, with a weak D call TRBD1 (5 bases). Germline V gene lookup returns CDR1 SGHVS and CDR2 FNYEAQ. This CDR3 has 13 residues. V was cut by 6 bases and J by 0 bases, with 8 bases left in between. CDR3 residues: CASSQGYQETQYF. The DNA of the CDR3 is TGTGCCAGCAGTCAGGGTTACCAAGAGACCCAGTACTTC.

The chain links TRBV20-1 to TRBJ1-2, with D unclear. This CDR3 is built from 11 residues. In germline, CDR1 is DFQATT, CDR2 SNEGSKA (reference sequence). The ends were cut back, 3 bases at V and 7 bases at J, with 9 bases in the middle. CDR3 bases: TGCAGTGCTAGGGCTGTTGGTGGCTACACCTTC. Translation gives CSARAVGGYTF.

This rearrangement joins TRBV28 to TRBJ2-7, with 14 bases lining up with TRBD2. In germline, CDR1 is MDHEN, CDR2 SYDVKM. J was trimmed by 5 bases and V by 5 bases; bases with no gene match: 8. The CDR3 sequence is 16 residues long. The chain's CDR3 is CASSLTSGGALDEQYF. DNA of the CDR3: TGTGCCAGCAGTCTGACTAGCGGGGGGGCCTTAGACGAGCAGTACTTC.

The chain recombines TRBV28 with TRBJ2-6, with D maybe TRBD2 (5 bases). Germline V gene data show CDR1 as MDHEN and CDR2 as SYDVKM. With 8 bases removed from V and 4 bases from J, the gap between germline ends came to 12 bases. The CDR3 has 14 amino acids. In DNA, the CDR3 is TGTGCCAGCCAATCCCCGGGGGGGGCCAACGTCCTGACTTTC. Protein: CASQSPGGANVLTF.

This clone was counted only a few times. The chain recombines TRBV4-1 with TRBJ1-2; 8 bases match TRBD1. The junction had 4 bases not matched to a gene; V was cut back by 0 bases and J by 1 base. This CDR3 has 16 residues. Germline V gene data show CDR1 as MGHRA and CDR2 as YSYEKL. The CDR3 region is CASSQDSDRGNYGYTF. The CDR3 DNA sequence: TGCGCCAGCAGCCAAGATTCAGACAGGGGTAACTATGGCTACACCTTC.

The chain employs TRBV5-6 and TRBJ2-7, with 7 bases matching TRBD1. Germline-derived CDR1 and CDR2 are SGHDT and YYEEEE. This CDR3 has 16 residues. V lost 4 bases and J lost 4; bases outside the gene matches: 14. CDR3 bases: TGTGCCAGCAGCGTCCCCTCCGGACAGGCACCATACGAGCAGTACTTC. Its protein product is CASSVPSGQAPYEQYF.

This rearrangement joins TRBV19 to TRBJ1-5; weak D call: TRBD1 (5 bases). The ends were cut back, 10 bases at V and 9 bases at J, with 19 bases in the middle. This CDR3 is 13 amino acids long. The germline CDR1 and CDR2 sequences are LNHDA and SQIVND (reference sequence). CDR3 in DNA: TGTGCCACCTCGGAGGGGATTGAGCGGCCCCAGCATTTT. The encoded protein is CATSEGIERPQHF.

By share of the sample, this clone is medium-sized. The chain carries TRBV7-8 and TRBJ1-6; tentative D call: TRBD1 (6 bases). This CDR3 spans 14 amino acids. Germline values: CDR1 SGHVS, CDR2 FQNEAQ. Between the trimmed V and J ends, which lost 3 bases and 7 bases, there was a span of 10 bases. The CDR3 DNA follows: TGTGCCAGCAGCTTCCGGACAGACAATTCACCCCTCCACTTT. Translated: CASSFRTDNSPLHF.

The chain links TRBV27 to TRBJ1-5; possibly TRBD1 for D (6 bases). Between the trimmed V and J ends, which lost 6 bases and 4 bases, there was a span of 16 bases. From germline, CDR1 is MNHEY and CDR2 SMNVEV (reference sequence). The CDR3 spans 15 residues. This CDR3 is CASSYTWTVNQPQHF. The CDR3 nucleotides are TGTGCCAGCAGCTATACATGGACAGTGAATCAGCCCCAGCATTTT.

As for this clone: Compared with germline, one end of the junction differs, possibly owing to a read error. CDR3 loop: CASSIFGGLSSEQYF. CDR3 bases: TGTGCCAGCAGCATATTCGGGGGGCTTTCCTCCGAGCAGTACTTC. The gene calls are TRBV11-1 and TRBJ2-7, with D perhaps TRBD2 (7 bases). The germline CDR1 and CDR2 sequences are SGHAT and FQDESV (reference sequence). This CDR3 has 15 amino acids. The whole variable domain, remainder taken from reference TRBV11-1 and TRBJ2-7, is EAEVAQSPRYKITEKSQAVAFWCDPISGHATLYWYRQILGQGPELLVQFQDESVVDDSQLPKDRFSAERLKGVDSTLKIQPAELGDSAMYLCASSIFGGLSSEQYFGPGTRLTVT.

The chain uses TRBV19 and TRBJ2-7; tentatively, D is TRBD1 (6 bases). The V and J ends lost 7 bases and 0 bases respectively, with 19 bases between them. The CDR3 sequence is 16 residues long. Germline assignment: CDR1 LNHDA and CDR2 SQIVND (reference sequence). CDR3 sequence reads: CASNPAGTSFSYEQYF. CDR3 DNA sequence: TGTGCCAGTAATCCCGCCGGGACATCTTTCTCCTACGAGCAGTACTTC.